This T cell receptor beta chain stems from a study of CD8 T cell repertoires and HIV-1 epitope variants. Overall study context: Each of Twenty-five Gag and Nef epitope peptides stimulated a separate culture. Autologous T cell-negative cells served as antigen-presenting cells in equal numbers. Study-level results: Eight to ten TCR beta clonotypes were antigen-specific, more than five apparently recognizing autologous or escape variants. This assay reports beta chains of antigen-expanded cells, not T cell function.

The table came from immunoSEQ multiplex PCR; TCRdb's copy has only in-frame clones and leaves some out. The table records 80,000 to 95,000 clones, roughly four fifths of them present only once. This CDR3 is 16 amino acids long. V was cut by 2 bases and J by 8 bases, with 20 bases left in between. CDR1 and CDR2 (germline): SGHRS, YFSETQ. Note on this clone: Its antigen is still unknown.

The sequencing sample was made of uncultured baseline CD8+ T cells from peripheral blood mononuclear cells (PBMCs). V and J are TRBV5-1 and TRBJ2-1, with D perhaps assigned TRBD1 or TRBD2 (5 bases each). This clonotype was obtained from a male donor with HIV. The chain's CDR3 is CASSFIPGTLRDEQFF. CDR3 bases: TGCGCCAGCAGCTTTATACCCGGGACCTTAAGGGATGAGCAGTTCTTC.